This is a list of T cell receptor beta chains from one sample in a study of cytomegalovirus exposure and HLA in healthy donors. Here immunoSEQ multiplex PCR was the method, and the copy in TCRdb shows in-frame clones only, minus some. This table holds some 130,000 clones, around 63% found once. Sequenced sample: PBMCs. These receptor sequences come from a human donor in good health. The conserved cysteine and the conserved F or W are not part of the CDR3 here. Fields, in order: V gene, CDR3 protein.

TRBV7-2 ASSPLDTSYYEQY
TRBV28 ASSFVGFNTEAF
TRBV7-9 ASSLSSGQLGSYEQY
TRBV5-1 ASSLGGSADTQY
TRBV10-3 ATHSPDREGDQPQH
TRBV6-6 ASSYAVDGYT
TRBV2 ASSELSDEQY
TRBV19 ASSIDPLGLSTDTQY
TRBV5-4 ASSFPSEIYEQY
TRBV18 ASSLSTGYEKLF
TRBV10-2 ASSGTGGYEQY
TRBV7-3 ASSLTSLTSVDTQY
TRBV11-2 ASRPSGRRVNIQY
TRBV5-1 ASRGQPNEKLF
TRBV9 ASSVDVESEQY
TRBV27 ASSSIMAGGRNTIY
TRBV19 ASSIPGQAGETQY
TRBV11-3 ASSLELSGGNTGELF
TRBV7-2 ASGPGTGFPYEQY
TRBV11-2 ASSPLGAGGRSYNEQF